This passage covers 24 T cell receptor beta chains from one sample sequenced in a study of early T cells in non-severe SARS-CoV-2 infection. TCRdb re-derived calls from the 5' RACE reads in MiXCR, one entry per CDR3 protein. Here the sample spans some 25,000 distinct CDR3 sequences, roughly 4% being singletons. The sequencing sample was made of whole blood. All receptors derive from an adult who was a healthcare worker with PCR-confirmed SARS-CoV-2 infection or an uninfected control (not recorded which).

This clonotype was seen many times. This rearrangement joins TRBV29-1 to TRBJ2-1, with a possible D match to TRBD2 (5 bases). V was shortened by 5 bases and J by 12 bases, with 14 bases between the two germline ends. Germline CDR1 reads SQVTM; CDR2 reads ANQGSEA. The CDR3 runs 11 residues. The CDR3 is CSVQGAGGQFF. CDR3 DNA: TGCAGCGTTCAAGGAGCAGGAGGGCAGTTCTTC.

This clonotype was found many times. The chain links TRBV12-3 or TRBV12-4 to TRBJ2-1, with a weak D call TRBD2 (5 bases). Deletions cut 2 bases from V and 3 bases from J, with 11 bases between. CDR3 length equals 15 residues. This CDR3 reads CASSLMAGHYNEQFF. In nucleotides, the CDR3 is TGTGCCAGCAGTTTAATGGCGGGCCACTACAATGAGCAGTTCTTC.

This clonotype was counted ten times or more. The rearrangement uses TRBV6-1 and TRBJ2-7, with 8 nucleotides matching TRBD2. Germline V lookup: CDR1 MNHNS, CDR2 SASEGT. There are 13 residues in the CDR3. The V segment lost 3 bases and the J segment 6 bases; nucleotides outside the gene matches: 4. The CDR3 nucleotides read TGTGCCAGCAGTGACGGGAGGGCCGTCGAGCAGTACTTC. Its translation is CASSDGRAVEQYF.

This clonotype occurred many times. V gene TRBV20-1 combines with J gene TRBJ2-1; D may be TRBD2 (6 bases). Trimming took 3 bases from V and 6 from J, leaving 15 bases between them. CDR3 length equals 14 residues. Germline V gives CDR1 DFQATT, CDR2 SNEGSKA (reference sequence). The CDR3 loop is CSARISWRGNEQFF. DNA of the CDR3: TGCAGTGCTAGGATTTCGTGGAGGGGCAATGAGCAGTTCTTC.

A few counts support this clonotype. The junction differs from germline at one of its ends, possibly a read error. This sequence joins TRBV27 and TRBJ2-7, with D hard to call. CDR1 is MNHEY and CDR2 is SMNVEV in the germline V gene (reference sequence). The CDR3 spans 15 residues. CDR3 bases: TGTGCCAGCAGATTATTCCCCTCAGGTTTCTACGAGCAGTACTTC. The encoded protein is CASRLFPSGFYEQYF.

The chain links TRBV12-3 or TRBV12-4 to TRBJ1-5; no clear D gene. The CDR3 has 15 amino acids. The V end was cut by 4 bases, the J end by 0 bases, with 10 bases between. This CDR3 is CASSYQQYSNQPQHF. In nucleotides, the CDR3 is TGTGCCAGCAGTTATCAACAGTATAGCAATCAGCCCCAGCATTTT.

There are many counts of this clonotype. This chain uses TRBV7-6 with TRBJ2-2, with a weak D call TRBD2 (6 bases). Germline V gene sequence: CDR1 SGHVS, CDR2 FNYEAQ. The CDR3 length is 16 residues. The ends were cut back, 2 bases at V and 0 bases at J, with 10 bases in the middle. CDR3 region: CASSLRAGANTGELFF. The CDR3 region has the DNA TGTGCCAGCAGCTTAAGAGCGGGCGCGAACACCGGGGAGCTGTTTTTT.

At least ten counts were recorded for this clonotype. The chain joins TRBV28 to TRBJ2-3; D is possibly TRBD1 (5 bases). Looked up from germline, CDR1 is MDHEN and CDR2 is SYDVKM. The V and J ends lost 4 bases and 6 bases respectively, with 8 bases between them. There are 12 residues in the CDR3. CDR3 coding DNA: TGTGCCAGCAGTTCAGGGCCCGATACGCAGTATTTT. Amino acid sequence: CASSSGPDTQYF.

This clonotype appeared many times. This chain uses TRBV20-1 with TRBJ2-5; D ambiguous. Germline V lookup: CDR1 DFQATT, CDR2 SNEGSKA (reference sequence). The CDR3 is 12 amino acids. V lost 6 bases and J 5 bases, leaving 13 bases between the germline ends. DNA for the CDR3: TGCAGTGCCTCGTATGTGTCGGAGACCCAGTACTTC. Its translation: CSASYVSETQYF.

This clonotype was detected ten times or more. The V call is TRBV10-3, the J call TRBJ1-1; unclear D gene. The ends were cut back, 6 bases at V and 8 bases at J, with 13 bases in the middle. Per the germline V gene, CDR1 is ENHRY and CDR2 is SYGVKD. This CDR3 spans 12 amino acids. CDR3 nucleotide sequence: TGTGCCATCAGCCGAGAGGGCAGCGAAGCTTTCTTT. This sequence encodes CAISREGSEAFF.

This clonotype was picked up many times. This chain links TRBV19 with TRBJ2-7; D unresolved. The CDR3 has 14 amino acids. Germline V CDR1 and CDR2: LNHDA, SQIVND (reference sequence). V dropped 1 base and J dropped 0 bases, with 7 bases sitting between them. CDR3 sequence reads: CASSIAGISYEQYF. The CDR3 DNA follows: TGTGCCAGTAGTATAGCCGGTATCTCCTACGAGCAGTACTTC.

This clonotype was counted ten times or more. The V call is TRBV24-1, the J call TRBJ2-5, with D unresolved. Germline V gene lookup returns CDR1 KGHDR and CDR2 SFDVKD. This CDR3 comprises 11 residues. Trimming left V 9 bases short and J 5 bases short, with 9 bases between. This CDR3 reads CATQTAETQYF. In DNA form, the CDR3 reads TGTGCCACCCAGACCGCTGAGACCCAGTACTTC.

This clonotype was recorded many times. The V gene is TRBV2, the J gene TRBJ2-1; D gene ambiguous. The V end lost 1 base, the J end lost 6 bases, and 13 bases lay between the germline ends. CDR3 length equals 15 residues. CDR1 is SNHLY and CDR2 is FYNNEI in the germline V gene. This chain's CDR3 is CASSEVPLSSNEQFF. CDR3 coding DNA: TGTGCCAGCAGTGAAGTCCCTCTTAGTAGCAATGAGCAGTTCTTC.

This clonotype has at least ten counts. The chain is built from TRBV29-1 and TRBJ2-7; 7 bases are shared with TRBD2. Per germline, CDR1 SQVTM and CDR2 ANQGSEA. Unmatched junction bases numbered 6, after V lost 4 bases and J lost 3 bases. This CDR3 contains 13 residues. The CDR3 bases are TGCAGCGTTGTGGGGGGGAAGAACTACGAGCAGTACTTC. Translated, it gives CSVVGGKNYEQYF.

By share of the sample, this clonotype is medium-sized (0.01 to 0.1%). The chain links TRBV28 to TRBJ2-1; D is uncertain. The V gene's germline CDR1 is MDHEN and CDR2 SYDVKM. V was shortened by 6 bases and J by 9 bases, with 15 bases between the two germline ends. CDR3 length: 13 amino acids. The CDR3 bases are TGTGCCAGCAGACCGACCCTCGACCCTGAGCAGTTCTTC. This gives the protein CASRPTLDPEQFF.

This clonotype was found many times. The chain couples TRBV6-1 to TRBJ2-3, with 12 positions matching TRBD2. V shed 4 bases and J 3 bases; nucleotides not matched to a gene: 2. The germline V gene encodes CDR1 MNHNS and CDR2 SASEGT. The length of the CDR3 is 15 residues. The CDR3 DNA sequence: TGTGCCAGCAGTGGGACTAGCGGGATGACAGATACGCAGTATTTT. This codes for CASSGTSGMTDTQYF.

The chain joins TRBV2 to TRBJ2-3; 7 bases line up with TRBD2. CDR3 length: 16 residues. With 6 bases clipped from V and 2 bases from J, the junction kept 11 bases outside the gene matches. Looked up from germline, CDR1 is SNHLY and CDR2 is FYNNEI. As DNA, the CDR3 is TGTGCCAGCAGGAAGCAGACTAGCCGGAACACAGATACGCAGTATTTT. Translated: CASRKQTSRNTDTQYF.

This clonotype was seen many times. The chain recombines TRBV28 with TRBJ1-1; unclear D gene. Per germline, CDR1 MDHEN and CDR2 SYDVKM. V was cut by 7 bases and J by 5 bases, with 11 bases left in between. CDR3 size: 12 residues. This CDR3 is CASTPLGTEAFF. The CDR3 DNA follows: TGTGCCAGCACTCCTTTGGGAACTGAAGCTTTCTTT. Together with reference TRBV28 and TRBJ1-1, the CDR3 gives the full variable domain: DVKVTQSSRYLVKRTGEKVFLECVQDMDHENMFWYRQDPGLGLRLIYFSYDVKMKEKGDIPEGYSVSREKKERFSLILESASTNQTSMYLCASTPLGTEAFFGQGTRLTVV.

The sample holds many counts of this clonotype. The rearrangement joins TRBV12-5 to TRBJ2-2, with 7 bases that match TRBD1. The CDR3 contains 15 residues. Germline V gene data show CDR1 as LGHNT and CDR2 as FRNRAP. Trimming at V came to 6 bases and at J to 4 bases, leaving 8 bases not matched to a gene. This chain's CDR3 is CASGTGTDFTGELFF. In DNA, the CDR3 is TGTGCTAGTGGGACCGGGACAGACTTCACCGGGGAGCTGTTTTTT.

This clonotype was observed many times. This chain links TRBV30 with TRBJ1-3; no reliable D call. V was pared by 0 bases and J by 0 bases, with 9 bases between. Germline CDR1 GTSNPN, CDR2 SVGIG (reference sequence). CDR3 length: 15 residues. The CDR3 coding sequence is TGTGCCTGGAGTGTACAGCGATACTCTGGAAACACCATATATTTT. Its translation is CAWSVQRYSGNTIYF.

This clonotype was seen a few times. The rearrangement joins TRBV7-2 to TRBJ2-7; D is perhaps TRBD2 (6 bases). V was pared by 8 bases and J by 2 bases, with 10 bases between. Germline CDR1 SGHTA, CDR2 FQGNSA. The CDR3 runs to 12 residues. Here the CDR3 DNA reads TGTGCCAGCGGGGACTCCCCCTACGAGCAGTACTTC. Translated, it gives CASGDSPYEQYF.

Remarks on this clonotype: A read error may be the cause here, since a much bigger clone is one base away. This sequence joins TRBV10-3 and TRBJ2-1, with 15 nucleotides matching TRBD2. This CDR3 spans 17 amino acids. CDR1 and CDR2 from the germline V gene are ENHRY and SYGVKD. CDR3 DNA: TGTGCCATCAGTCCCGGACTAGCGGGAGGGCCACGCAATGAGCAGCTCTTC. Protein sequence: CAISPGLAGGPRNEQLF.

The rearrangement joins TRBV5-1 to TRBJ2-1, with 8 bases fitting TRBD1. J lost 7 bases, V lost 0 bases, and 6 bases had no gene match. CDR3 length equals 15 residues. The V gene's germline CDR1 is SGHRS and CDR2 YFSETQ. The CDR3 reads CASSLGRTGGNEQFF. The DNA of the CDR3 is TGCGCCAGCAGCTTGGGAAGAACAGGGGGAAATGAGCAGTTCTTC.

In its sample, this clonotype was seen many times. The rearrangement joins TRBV19 to TRBJ2-6; the D call may be TRBD1 or TRBD2 (6 bases each). Trimming cost V 6 bases and J 0 bases, with 12 bases left between them. This CDR3 spans 16 amino acids. Germline V gives CDR1 LNHDA, CDR2 SQIVND (reference sequence). CDR3 region: CASSTGASSGANVLTF. CDR3 nucleotides: TGTGCCAGTAGCACGGGGGCGAGCTCTGGGGCCAACGTCCTGACTTTC.